This passage covers 3 T cell receptor beta chains from one sample sequenced in a study of blood T cell repertoires in COVID-19. TCRdb keeps only in-frame clones here, not all; method: immunoSEQ multiplex PCR. The sample yields about 340,000 clones, roughly nine tenths seen once. Sample: PBMCs or T cells enriched from blood (not recorded which). These receptors came from a woman between 25 and 40 years old who had recovered from COVID-19.

This rearrangement joins TRBV2 to TRBJ1-4; TRBD1 matches 9 bases. This CDR3 spans 15 amino acids. Germline CDR1 SNHLY, CDR2 FYNNEI. The ends lost 7 bases at V and 0 bases at J; junction bases unmatched: 3. CDR3 bases: TGTGCCAGCAACGGACAGGGGACAACTAATGAAAAACTGTTTTTT. Protein: CASNGQGTTNEKLFF.

The chain joins TRBV28 to TRBJ1-6; 7 bases line up with TRBD1. Germline V gene lookup returns CDR1 MDHEN and CDR2 SYDVKM. The trim removed 2 bases at V and 8 bases at J, leaving 6 bases unmatched. This CDR3 spans 15 amino acids. The CDR3 DNA follows: TGTGCCAGCAGTTTAAGGGACAGTAAGTATTCACCCCTCCACTTT. Its protein product is CASSLRDSKYSPLHF.

The rearrangement links TRBV7-2 to TRBJ1-5; tentatively, D is TRBD1 (6 bases). V shed 5 bases and J shed 7 bases, with 12 bases lying between them. Per germline, CDR1 SGHTA and CDR2 FQGNSA. The CDR3 is 13 amino acids. CDR3 DNA: TGTGCCAGCAGCAGGGGGATGGGACAGCCCCAGCATTTT. Translation: CASSRGMGQPQHF.